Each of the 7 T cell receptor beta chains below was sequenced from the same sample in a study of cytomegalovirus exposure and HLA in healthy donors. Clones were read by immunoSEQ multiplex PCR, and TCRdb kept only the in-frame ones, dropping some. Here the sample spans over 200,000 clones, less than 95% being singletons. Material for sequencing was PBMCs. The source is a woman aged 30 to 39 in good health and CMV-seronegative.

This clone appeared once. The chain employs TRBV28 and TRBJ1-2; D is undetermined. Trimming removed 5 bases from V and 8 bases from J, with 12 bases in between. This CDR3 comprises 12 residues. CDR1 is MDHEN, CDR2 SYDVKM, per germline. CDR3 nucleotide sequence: TGTGCCAGCAGTGAGGACCCGGGAGGCTACACCTTC. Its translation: CASSEDPGGYTF.

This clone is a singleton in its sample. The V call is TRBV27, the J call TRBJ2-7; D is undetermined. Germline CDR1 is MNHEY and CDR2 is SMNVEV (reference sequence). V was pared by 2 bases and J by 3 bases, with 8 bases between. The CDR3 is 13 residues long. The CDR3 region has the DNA TGTGCCAGCAGTTTACAGGCTGGCTACGAGCAGTACTTC. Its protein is CASSLQAGYEQYF.

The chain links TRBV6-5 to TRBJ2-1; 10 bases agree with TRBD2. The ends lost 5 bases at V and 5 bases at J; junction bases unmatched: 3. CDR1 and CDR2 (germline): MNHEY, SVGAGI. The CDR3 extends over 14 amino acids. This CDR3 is CASSPSGSHNEQFF. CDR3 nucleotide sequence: TGTGCCAGCAGTCCTAGCGGGAGCCACAATGAGCAGTTCTTC.

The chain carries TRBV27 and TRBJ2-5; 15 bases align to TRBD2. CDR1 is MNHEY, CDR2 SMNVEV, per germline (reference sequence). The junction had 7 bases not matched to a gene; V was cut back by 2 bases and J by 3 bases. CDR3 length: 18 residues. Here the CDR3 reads CASSLGLAGGDTKETQYF. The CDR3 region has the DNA TGTGCCAGCAGTTTAGGACTAGCGGGAGGGGACACCAAAGAGACCCAGTACTTC.

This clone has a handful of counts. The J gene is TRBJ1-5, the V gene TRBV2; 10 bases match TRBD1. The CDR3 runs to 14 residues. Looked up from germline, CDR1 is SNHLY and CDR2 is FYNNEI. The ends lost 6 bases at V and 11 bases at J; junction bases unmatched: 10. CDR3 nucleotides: TGTGCCAGCAGAGGACAGGGGGGAGGGAAGGCCCAGCATTTT. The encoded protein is CASRGQGGGKAQHF. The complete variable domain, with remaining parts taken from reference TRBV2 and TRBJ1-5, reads EPEVTQTPSHQVTQMGQEVILRCVPISNHLYFYWYRQILGQKVEFLVSFYNNEISEKSEIFDDQFSVERPDGSNFTLKIRSTKLEDSAMYFCASRGQGGGKAQHFGDGTRLSIL.

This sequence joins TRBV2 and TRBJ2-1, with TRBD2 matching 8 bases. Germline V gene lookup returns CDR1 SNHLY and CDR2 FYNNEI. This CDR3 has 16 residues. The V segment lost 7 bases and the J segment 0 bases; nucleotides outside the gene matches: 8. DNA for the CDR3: TGTGCCAGCACCCCCGGGGGGGCTCTCTCCTACAATGAGCAGTTCTTC. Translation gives CASTPGGALSYNEQFF.

CDR3 DNA: TGTGCCAGCAGCTCTCTAGCGGGAGCCTACGAGCAGTACTTC. It is translated as CASSSLAGAYEQYF. J is TRBJ2-7 and V is TRBV5-6; 10 nucleotides match TRBD2. Losses at the gene ends were 3 bases for V and 2 bases for J; bases not matched to a gene: 2. From germline, CDR1 is SGHDT and CDR2 YYEEEE. This CDR3 region has 14 residues. Together with reference TRBV5-6 and TRBJ2-7, the CDR3 gives the full variable domain: DAGVTQSPTHLIKTRGQQVTLRCSPKSGHDTVSWYQQALGQGPQFIFQYYEEEERQRGNFPDRFSGHQFPNYSSELNVNALLLGDSALYLCASSSLAGAYEQYFGPGTRLTVT.